Presented here are 2 T cell receptor beta chains from one specimen sequenced in a study of identifying expanded T cells in peripheral blood. Profiling relied on immunoSEQ multiplex PCR, and the TCRdb table lists in-frame clones only, not all of them. This sample has some 90,000 clones, with more than 75% found just once. The sample was blood. Receptors originate from a person aged 18 to 75 in good health.

The chain employs TRBV5-1 and TRBJ2-4; 12 positions agree with TRBD1. Germline V gives CDR1 SGHRS, CDR2 YFSETQ. The CDR3 runs 15 residues. J was trimmed by 7 bases and V by 0 bases; bases with no gene match: 2. The DNA of the CDR3 is TGCGCCAGCAGCTTGGGGGACAGGGGGCGGAACATTCAGTACTTC. Translating it yields CASSLGDRGRNIQYF.

The V call is TRBV7-2, the J call TRBJ2-1; TRBD2 agrees at 10 bases. CDR3 size: 17 residues. CDR1 is SGHTA and CDR2 is FQGNSA in the germline V gene. V dropped 1 base and J dropped 0; count of bases not matched to a gene: 3. CDR3 residues: CASSLVAGGLSYNEQFF. The CDR3 region has the DNA TGTGCCAGCAGCTTAGTAGCGGGGGGCCTCTCCTACAATGAGCAGTTCTTC.